What follows are 26 T cell receptor beta chains derived from one specimen sequenced in a study of blood T cells in healthy people across ages. With a J-beta primer mix and a sample-barcoded 5' primer, a second PCR ran roughly 6 to 12 cycles. Each CDR3 protein gets one entry after TCRdb re-called the 5' RACE reads with MiXCR. The repertoire has 1.5 million to 2 million distinct CDR3 sequences, around 48% of them found once; the top ten carry 2% to 2.5%. Sequencing was performed on blood. These receptors all stem from a woman between 40 and 50 years old in good health.

The V call is TRBV6-2 or TRBV6-3, the J call TRBJ2-1; D gene ambiguous. The V end was cut by 0 bases, the J end by 8 bases, with 14 bases between. Per the germline V gene, CDR1 is MNHEY and CDR2 is SVGEGT. This CDR3 is built from 15 residues. CDR3 region: CASSYSRASQDEQFF. The CDR3 DNA follows: TGTGCCAGCAGTTACTCACGAGCGTCCCAGGATGAGCAGTTCTTC.

The CDR3 sequence: CASSFIGTVGGTDTQYF. CDR3 DNA sequence: TGTGCCAGCAGTTTTATCGGGACAGTCGGAGGCACAGATACGCAGTATTTT. The chain employs TRBV27 and TRBJ2-3; TRBD1 matches 7 bases. Germline lookup yields CDR1 MNHEY and CDR2 SMNVEV (reference sequence). J gave up 1 base and V 3 bases, and 10 bases lay outside the gene matches. The CDR3 loop spans 17 amino acids.

This clonotype occurred a few times. V is TRBV5-1 and J is TRBJ2-5, with D tentatively TRBD1 (6 bases). V lost 0 bases to trimming and J lost 5 bases, with 14 bases between them. The CDR3 loop spans 15 amino acids. The germline gives CDR1 SGHRS, CDR2 YFSETQ. In DNA form, the CDR3 reads TGCGCCAGCAGCTTGGGTCGTGTGGGGGCGGAGACCCAGTACTTC. Translating it yields CASSLGRVGAETQYF.

To note about this clonotype: The junction differs from germline at one of its ends, possibly a read error. The chain employs TRBV28 and TRBJ2-1; no definite D call. There are 11 residues in the CDR3. Germline V lookup: CDR1 MDHEN, CDR2 SYDVKM. CDR3 sequence: CASSSYKEQFF. The CDR3 DNA reads as TGTGCCAGCTCCTCCTACAAGGAGCAGTTCTTC.

This clonotype was counted only a few times. CDR3 nucleotides: TGCGCCAGCAGCCCACTAGCGGGGGCGAGGGAGACCCAGTACTTC. It is translated as CASSPLAGARETQYF. This chain uses TRBV4-3 with TRBJ2-5; 11 bases align to TRBD2. The junction had 6 bases not matched to a gene; V was cut back by 4 bases and J by 5 bases. Germline CDR1 reads LGHNA; CDR2 reads YSLEER. This CDR3 has 15 residues.

With respect to this clonotype: An end of the junction differs from the germline gene, which may be a read error. The chain recombines TRBV12-3 or TRBV12-4 with TRBJ1-2; D possibly corresponds to TRBD1 (6 bases). The length of the CDR3 is 12 residues. CDR3 residues: CASILGGHGYTF. The CDR3 nucleotides are TGTGCCAGCATTTTAGGGGGTCATGGCTACACCTTC.

The gene calls are TRBV24-1 and TRBJ2-1; a weak D match, TRBD1 (6 bases). V dropped 9 bases and J dropped 8 bases, with 16 bases sitting between them. This CDR3 has 13 amino acids. The V gene's germline CDR1 is KGHDR and CDR2 SFDVKD. The CDR3 loop is CATCGGRSDEQFF. The CDR3 DNA sequence: TGTGCCACCTGTGGGGGCCGGTCCGATGAGCAGTTCTTC.

This clonotype was observed a few times. The V and J genes are TRBV11-2 and TRBJ2-3; D gene ambiguous. This CDR3 has 13 amino acids. Trimming took 2 bases from V and 4 from J, leaving 7 bases between them. Germline loops: CDR1 SGHAT, CDR2 FQNNGV. The chain's CDR3 is CASSLFGSDTQYF. CDR3 bases: TGTGCCAGCAGCTTATTTGGGTCAGATACGCAGTATTTT.

The table lists this clonotype with many counts. The CDR3 is CASTQGARVTDTQYF. The DNA for the CDR3 is TGCGCCAGCACCCAGGGGGCGCGAGTCACAGATACGCAGTATTTT. The genes are TRBV4-3 and TRBJ2-3, with TRBD1 identical over 8 bases. Trimming removed 7 bases from V and 2 bases from J; junction bases left unmatched: 8. In germline, CDR1 is LGHNA, CDR2 YSLEER. This CDR3 has 15 amino acids.

This chain connects TRBV4-3 to TRBJ2-3; 7 bases map to TRBD2. V dropped 0 bases and J dropped 2; count of bases not matched to a gene: 8. CDR1 LGHNA and CDR2 YSLEER come from the germline V gene. The CDR3 consists of 17 residues. The CDR3 here is CASSQDPERGPTDTQYF. CDR3 nucleotides: TGCGCCAGCAGCCAAGATCCTGAGCGGGGACCCACAGATACGCAGTATTTT.

This clonotype has only a few counts. The rearrangement joins TRBV5-1 to TRBJ2-3, with D perhaps being TRBD1 or TRBD2 (6 bases each). Germline CDR1 reads SGHRS; CDR2 reads YFSETQ. The CDR3 totals 16 residues. The V and J ends lost 4 bases and 4 bases respectively, with 19 bases between them. This CDR3 reads CASSPRGASYSDTQYF. The CDR3 DNA reads TGCGCCAGCAGCCCGAGGGGGGCATCCTACTCAGATACGCAGTATTTT.

The chain links TRBV6-2 or TRBV6-3 to TRBJ2-1, with D perhaps TRBD2 (6 bases). This CDR3 contains 15 residues. Per the germline V gene, CDR1 is MNHEY and CDR2 is SVGEGT. V shed 6 bases and J shed 7 bases, with 19 bases lying between them. The DNA of the CDR3 is TGTGCCAGCAGACCCGTAGGGGCTGGAGGGAATGAGCAGTTCTTC. This encodes CASRPVGAGGNEQFF.

This chain connects TRBV5-1 to TRBJ2-3; 8 bases align to TRBD1. CDR1 and CDR2 from the germline V gene are SGHRS and YFSETQ. With V trimmed by 4 bases and J by 6 bases, 13 bases remained unmatched. CDR3 length equals 16 residues. The CDR3 reads CASSPRTGNRGDTQYF. The CDR3, as DNA: TGCGCCAGCAGCCCCAGGACAGGGAATCGCGGGGATACGCAGTATTTT.

This clonotype has more than one count but fewer than ten. The chain joins TRBV15 to TRBJ1-1; 7 nucleotides agree with TRBD1. The CDR3 loop spans 12 amino acids. V lost 8 bases and J lost 2; bases outside the gene matches: 2. CDR1 and CDR2 from the germline V gene are LNHNV and YYDKDF (reference sequence). The chain's CDR3 is CATRQGNTEAFF. CDR3 DNA: TGTGCCACCCGACAGGGAAACACTGAAGCTTTCTTT. Looking up the rest from reference TRBV15 and TRBJ1-1 gives the full variable domain: DAMVIQNPRYQVTQFGKPVTLSCSQTLNHNVMYWYQQKSSQAPKLLFHYYDKDFNNEADTPDNFQSRRPNTSFCFLDIRSPGLGDTAMYLCATRQGNTEAFFGQGTRLTVV.

There are a few counts of this clonotype. The CDR3, as DNA: TGTGCCAGCAGCTTGAATGGCCTAGCGGGGGGTTGGGAGTTCTTC. Translating gives CASSLNGLAGGWEFF. The chain has TRBV7-2 and TRBJ2-1, with TRBD2 identical over 11 bases. The CDR3 length is 15 residues. Looked up from germline, CDR1 is SGHTA and CDR2 is FQGNSA. The J segment lost 14 bases and the V segment lost 3 bases, leaving 12 bases of the junction unmatched.

In its sample, this clonotype was seen a few times. In DNA, the CDR3 is TGTGCCAGCAGCTTGGGGGCAGTGGAGACCCAGTACTTC. Residues: CASSLGAVETQYF. The chain links TRBV7-2 to TRBJ2-5, with a weak D call TRBD1 (6 bases). Germline CDR1 and CDR2: SGHTA and FQGNSA. The CDR3 length is 13 residues. Trimming left V 3 bases short and J 5 bases short, with 10 bases between.

The chain is built from TRBV4-2 and TRBJ2-7; D might be TRBD1 (6 bases). The CDR3 is 15 residues long. Trimming left V 4 bases short and J 3 bases short, with 16 bases between. Germline CDR1 LGHNA, CDR2 YNFKEQ. CDR3 sequence reads: CASSPIAGGFYEQYF. The DNA for the CDR3 is TGTGCCAGCAGCCCCATAGCTGGGGGCTTCTACGAGCAGTACTTC.

In its sample, this clonotype was seen a few times. The chain has TRBV7-2 and TRBJ1-5; possibly TRBD1 for D (6 bases). Germline CDR1 reads SGHTA; CDR2 reads FQGNSA. The CDR3 spans 15 residues. V shed 3 bases and J shed 2 bases, with 11 bases lying between them. CDR3 sequence reads: CASSFGRGGNQPQHF. CDR3 in DNA: TGTGCCAGCAGCTTTGGCAGGGGAGGCAATCAGCCCCAGCATTTT.

This sequence joins TRBV6-6 and TRBJ2-3, with TRBD1 matching 8 bases. After removal of 5 bases from V and 0 bases from J, the junction contained 7 bases not matched to a gene. Germline CDR1 is MNHNY and CDR2 is SVGAGI (reference sequence). This CDR3 spans 16 amino acids. CDR3 sequence: CASSTQRTGSTDTQYF. In nucleotides, the CDR3 is TGTGCCAGCAGTACGCAAAGGACAGGGAGCACAGATACGCAGTATTTT.

The chain carries TRBV9 and TRBJ1-2; maybe TRBD1 (6 bases). CDR1 is SGDLS, CDR2 YYNGEE, per germline. Trimming cost V 4 bases and J 3 bases, with 19 bases left between them. This CDR3 has 16 amino acids. CDR3 sequence: CASSTPGRGADYGYTF. The CDR3 region has the DNA TGTGCCAGCAGCACACCGGGAAGGGGGGCGGACTATGGCTACACCTTC.

The table lists this clonotype with a few counts. CDR3 nucleotides: TGCGCCAGCAGCTTGTCGTCCTTTTACGAGCAGTACTTC. Amino acid sequence: CASSLSSFYEQYF. The chain uses TRBV5-1 and TRBJ2-7, with D uncertain. The V gene lost 1 base and the J gene lost 4 bases, with 9 bases spanning the gap. Germline V gene sequence: CDR1 SGHRS, CDR2 YFSETQ. The CDR3 runs to 13 residues.

The sample holds one count of this clonotype. The chain links TRBV4-1 to TRBJ2-3; D assignment may be TRBD1 or TRBD2 (6 bases each). Germline CDR1 reads MGHRA; CDR2 reads YSYEKL. V was cut by 1 base and J by 9 bases, with 17 bases left in between. The CDR3 is 15 amino acids. For the CDR3, the DNA is TGCGCCAGCAGCCAAGGACTTACGGGGGCGGGGACGCAGTATTTT. Its protein product is CASSQGLTGAGTQYF.

This clonotype has only a few counts. The V gene is TRBV6-5, the J gene TRBJ1-2, with a possible D match to TRBD1 (6 bases). V lost 10 bases and J lost 1, with 19 bases in between. This CDR3 is 15 amino acids long. Per the germline V gene, CDR1 is MNHEY and CDR2 is SVGAGI. The CDR3 bases are TGTGCCACCGCCCAACCAGGGGCGTTTAACTATGGCTACACCTTC. Protein: CATAQPGAFNYGYTF.

CDR3 amino acids: CSATTTGVGKNIQYF. The CDR3 region has the DNA TGCAGTGCTACCACTACAGGGGTGGGCAAAAACATTCAGTACTTC. This rearrangement joins TRBV20-1 to TRBJ2-4; 7 nucleotides line up with TRBD1. This CDR3 spans 15 amino acids. Germline V lookup: CDR1 DFQATT, CDR2 SNEGSKA (reference sequence). V shed 4 bases and J 3 bases; nucleotides not matched to a gene: 9.

The chain employs TRBV20-1 and TRBJ2-7; the D gene is possibly TRBD2 (6 bases). This CDR3 is built from 13 residues. CDR1 DFQATT and CDR2 SNEGSKA come from the germline V gene (reference sequence). Trimming took 3 bases from V and 3 from J, leaving 12 bases between them. The CDR3 DNA follows: TGCAGTGCTAGCCACGGGGGTAACTACGAGCAGTACTTC. Amino acids: CSASHGGNYEQYF.

The chain joins TRBV6-5 to TRBJ1-5; the D gene is possibly TRBD1 (5 bases). The CDR3 covers 13 residues. The germline gives CDR1 MNHEY, CDR2 SVGAGI. Trimming cost V 6 bases and J 7 bases, with 13 bases left between them. CDR3 coding DNA: TGTGCCAGCAGGTCCGAAGACAGCCAGCCCCAGCATTTT. Encoded protein: CASRSEDSQPQHF.